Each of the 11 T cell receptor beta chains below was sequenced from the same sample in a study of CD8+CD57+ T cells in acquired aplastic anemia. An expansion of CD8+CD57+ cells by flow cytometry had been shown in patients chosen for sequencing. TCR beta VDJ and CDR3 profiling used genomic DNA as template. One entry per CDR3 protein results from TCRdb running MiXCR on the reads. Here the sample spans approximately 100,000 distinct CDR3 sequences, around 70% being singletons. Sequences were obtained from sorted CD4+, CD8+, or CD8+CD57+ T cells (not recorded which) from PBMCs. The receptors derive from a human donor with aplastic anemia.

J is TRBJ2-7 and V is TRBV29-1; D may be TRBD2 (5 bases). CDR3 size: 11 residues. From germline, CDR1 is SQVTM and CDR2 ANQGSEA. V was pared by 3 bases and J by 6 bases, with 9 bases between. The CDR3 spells CSVDAGIEQYF. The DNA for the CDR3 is TGCAGCGTTGATGCCGGGATCGAGCAGTACTTC.

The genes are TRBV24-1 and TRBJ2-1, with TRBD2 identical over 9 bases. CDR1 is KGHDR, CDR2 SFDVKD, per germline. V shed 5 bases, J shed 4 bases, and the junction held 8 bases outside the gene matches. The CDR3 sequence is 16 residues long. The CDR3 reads CATSGSGGSRYNEQFF. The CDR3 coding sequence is TGTGCCACCAGTGGGAGCGGGGGGAGTCGGTACAATGAGCAGTTCTTC.

The CDR3 is CSARDPASGAGELFF. CDR3 in DNA: TGCAGTGCTAGAGATCCGGCTAGCGGAGCCGGGGAGCTGTTTTTT. The rearrangement links TRBV20-1 to TRBJ2-2; 7 bases match TRBD2. CDR3 length: 15 amino acids. From germline, CDR1 is DFQATT and CDR2 SNEGSKA (reference sequence). Losses at the gene ends were 0 bases for V and 6 bases for J; bases not matched to a gene: 7.

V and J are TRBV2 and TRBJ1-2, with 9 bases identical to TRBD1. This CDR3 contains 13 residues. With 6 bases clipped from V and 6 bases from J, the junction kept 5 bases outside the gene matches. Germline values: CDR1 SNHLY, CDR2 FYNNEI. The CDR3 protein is CASRPDRGDGYTF. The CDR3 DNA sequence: TGTGCCAGCAGGCCCGACAGGGGGGATGGCTACACCTTC.

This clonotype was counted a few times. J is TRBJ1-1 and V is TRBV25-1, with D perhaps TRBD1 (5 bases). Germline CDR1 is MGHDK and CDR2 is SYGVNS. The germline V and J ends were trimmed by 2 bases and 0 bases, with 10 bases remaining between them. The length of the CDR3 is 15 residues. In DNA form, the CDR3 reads TGTGCCAGCAGTGAAGGGGCAGGCATGAACACTGAAGCTTTCTTT. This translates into CASSEGAGMNTEAFF.

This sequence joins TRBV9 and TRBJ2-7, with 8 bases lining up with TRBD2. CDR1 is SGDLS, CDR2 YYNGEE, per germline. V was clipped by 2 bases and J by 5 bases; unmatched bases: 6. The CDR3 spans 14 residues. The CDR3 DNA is TGTGCCAGCAGCGTGGGTAGCGGGGTAAACGAGCAGTACTTC. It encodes CASSVGSGVNEQYF.

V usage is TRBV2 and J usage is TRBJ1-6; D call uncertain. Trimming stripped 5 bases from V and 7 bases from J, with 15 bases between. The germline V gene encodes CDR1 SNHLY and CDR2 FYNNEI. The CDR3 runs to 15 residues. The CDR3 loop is CASSLSGGTNSPLHF. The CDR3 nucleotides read TGTGCCAGCAGTTTGTCGGGCGGTACGAATTCACCCCTCCACTTT.

Here the CDR3 reads CASREGQDHGYTF. CDR3 in DNA: TGTGCCAGCAGGGAGGGACAGGATCATGGCTACACCTTC. The rearrangement links TRBV9 to TRBJ1-2, with TRBD1 identical over 8 bases. V was clipped by 5 bases and J by 6 bases; unmatched bases: 6. The V gene's germline CDR1 is SGDLS and CDR2 YYNGEE. CDR3 length: 13 residues.

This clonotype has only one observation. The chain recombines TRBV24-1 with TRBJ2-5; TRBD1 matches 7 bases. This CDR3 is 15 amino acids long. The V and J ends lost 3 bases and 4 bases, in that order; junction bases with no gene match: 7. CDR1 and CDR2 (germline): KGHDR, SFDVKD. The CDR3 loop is CATSDRVGQAETQYF. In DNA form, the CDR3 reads TGTGCCACCAGTGATAGAGTAGGACAGGCAGAGACCCAGTACTTC.

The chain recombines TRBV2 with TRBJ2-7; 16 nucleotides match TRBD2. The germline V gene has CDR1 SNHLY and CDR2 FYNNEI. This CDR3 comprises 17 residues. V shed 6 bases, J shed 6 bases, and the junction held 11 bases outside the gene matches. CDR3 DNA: TGTGCCAGCAGGCCTGAGATAGGGACTAGCGGGAGGGTCGAGCAGTACTTC. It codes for CASRPEIGTSGRVEQYF.

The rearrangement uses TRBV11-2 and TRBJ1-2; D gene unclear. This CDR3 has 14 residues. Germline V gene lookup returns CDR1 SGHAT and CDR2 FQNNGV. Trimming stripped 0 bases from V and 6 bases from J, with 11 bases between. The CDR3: CASSLDDRSHGYTF. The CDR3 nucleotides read TGTGCCAGCAGCTTAGATGATAGGTCCCATGGCTACACCTTC.